This entry is about one T cell receptor (beta chain). The antigen is not known. These data come from a study of cytomegalovirus exposure and HLA in healthy donors. This CDR3 is built from 15 residues. V lost 2 bases, J lost 7 bases, and 14 bases lay in between. Germline lookup yields CDR1 SGHVS and CDR2 FQNEAQ. Both 60 Vbeta primers and 13 Jbeta primers went into the PCR. Study processing details: A follow-up analysis tallied about 88 million unique TCR beta chains, roughly 11 million shared. The table came from immunoSEQ multiplex PCR; TCRdb's copy has only in-frame clones and leaves some out. For V, J and clone size, that table is used; D and trimming come from the DNA. In all, the sample yields approximately 47,000 clones. General study points: Later analysis found that TCR beta chains associated with HLA were more clonally expanded than other, equally common chains. Indistinguishable V segments such as TRBV6-2 and TRBV6-3 were excluded. There were fewer than 200 TCR beta chains listed as cytomegalovirus-associated.

This receptor was obtained from a male donor in good health and CMV-seronegative. Sequenced sample: PBMCs. The chain employs TRBV7-8 and TRBJ2-2, with D perhaps TRBD1 (5 bases). CDR3 bases: TGTGCCAGCAGCTTATACCTTCAGGGTGGCGGGGAGCTGTTTTTT. It specifies CASSLYLQGGGELFF.